These 26 T cell receptor beta chains originate from one sample sequenced in a study of CD8+CD57+ T cells in acquired aplastic anemia. Genomic DNA, serving as template, underwent TCR beta VDJ and CDR3 profiling. Via MiXCR, TCRdb re-called the reads, giving one row per CDR3 protein. The table has about 200,000 distinct CDR3 sequences, more than 55% seen once. All sequencing subjects had displayed CD8+CD57+ cell expansion on flow cytometry. Material: sorted CD4+, CD8+, or CD8+CD57+ T cells (not recorded which) from PBMCs. Receptors originate from a human donor with aplastic anemia.

CDR3 bases: TGCAGTGCTGCTAGGGCTAGCGGGAGGGGCGAGCAGTACTTC. This gives the protein CSAARASGRGEQYF. The chain joins TRBV20-1 to TRBJ2-7; 12 nucleotides line up with TRBD2. CDR3 length: 14 residues. CDR1 DFQATT and CDR2 SNEGSKA come from the germline V gene (reference sequence). Trimming cost V 5 bases and J 6 bases; bases outside gene matches: 8.

The chain combines TRBV9 with TRBJ2-7, with 8 positions matching TRBD1. Germline V gene lookup returns CDR1 SGDLS and CDR2 YYNGEE. The CDR3 loop spans 15 amino acids. V shed 3 bases and J 4 bases; nucleotides not matched to a gene: 9. The CDR3 DNA sequence: TGTGCCAGCAGCGACCGGGACAGGAATTCTTACGAGCAGTACTTC. This codes for CASSDRDRNSYEQYF.

This clonotype was detected a few times. At one end, the junction sequence differs from germline, possibly due to a read error. This chain joins TRBV7-7 and TRBJ2-1; D is undetermined. Germline V gene lookup returns CDR1 SSHAT and CDR2 FNYEAQ (reference sequence). This CDR3 is built from 13 residues. The CDR3 DNA follows: TGTGCTAGCAGCTTTCGTCAGTACAATGAGCAGTTCTTC. It encodes CASSFRQYNEQFF.

This chain links TRBV5-1 with TRBJ2-5; 10 bases are a match to TRBD2. Looked up from germline, CDR1 is SGHRS and CDR2 is YFSETQ. This CDR3 is 16 amino acids long. V dropped 4 bases and J dropped 0; count of bases not matched to a gene: 6. The CDR3: CASSLNSGGNQETQYF. The CDR3 DNA sequence: TGCGCCAGCAGCCTGAATAGCGGGGGGAACCAAGAGACCCAGTACTTC.

The chain couples TRBV20-1 to TRBJ1-1; D is undetermined. The CDR3 loop spans 11 amino acids. Per germline, CDR1 DFQATT and CDR2 SNEGSKA (reference sequence). Trimming stripped 2 bases from V and 5 bases from J, with 6 bases between. The CDR3 DNA sequence: TGCAGTGCTAGACTCGGGACTGAAGCTTTCTTT. Its translation: CSARLGTEAFF.

The chain has TRBV7-9 and TRBJ2-7, with 7 bases lining up with TRBD1. The germline gives CDR1 SEHNR, CDR2 FQNEAQ (reference sequence). The CDR3 is 13 residues long. J was trimmed by 2 bases and V by 10 bases; bases with no gene match: 8. The CDR3 loop reads CAITGTDTYEQYF. In nucleotides, the CDR3 is TGTGCCATCACCGGGACAGATACCTACGAGCAGTACTTC.

As DNA, the CDR3 is TGTGCCAGCAGCGTAGGGGGTGGACTTTTCTCCTACGAGCAGTACTTC. Translated, it gives CASSVGGGLFSYEQYF. The V and J genes are TRBV9 and TRBJ2-7; possibly TRBD2 for D (5 bases). Between the trimmed V and J ends, which lost 0 bases and 0 bases, there was a span of 13 bases. The germline gives CDR1 SGDLS, CDR2 YYNGEE. CDR3 length: 16 residues.

This rearrangement joins TRBV7-2 to TRBJ2-7; D assignment may be TRBD1 or TRBD2 (5 bases each). The V gene lost 5 bases and the J gene lost 0 bases, with 20 bases spanning the gap. CDR1 SGHTA and CDR2 FQGNSA come from the germline V gene. The CDR3 runs to 17 residues. CDR3 nucleotides: TGTGCCAGCAGCCGCCCTGGGTTAAGGGGACGCTCCTACGAGCAGTACTTC. Protein: CASSRPGLRGRSYEQYF.

This sequence joins TRBV20-1 and TRBJ2-3; 7 nucleotides match TRBD2. Germline V gene sequence: CDR1 DFQATT, CDR2 SNEGSKA (reference sequence). Unmatched junction bases numbered 8, after V lost 4 bases and J lost 4 bases. This CDR3 region has 14 residues. CDR3 nucleotides: TGCAGTGCTAAGGATCGCGGGAGCGCAGATACGCAGTATTTT. This translates into CSAKDRGSADTQYF.

The gene calls are TRBV10-1 and TRBJ1-6; D ambiguous. In germline, CDR1 is WNHNN, CDR2 SYGVQD (reference sequence). V was trimmed by 2 bases and J by 8 bases, leaving 7 bases between them. This CDR3 is built from 13 residues. The CDR3 nucleotides read TGCGCCAGCAGTGAGATCGAGGATTCACCCCTCCACTTT. Protein: CASSEIEDSPLHF.

This clonotype was seen repeatedly, ten times or more. One junction end does not reproduce the germline sequence, and a read error may be involved. The chain uses TRBV10-1 and TRBJ2-1; TRBD1 aligns across 8 bases. Germline V lookup: CDR1 WNHNN, CDR2 SYGVQD (reference sequence). CDR3 length equals 15 residues. The CDR3 DNA is TGCGCCAGCAGTGAGGACAGGGGTAACTACAATGGGCAGTTCTTC. Its translation: CASSEDRGNYNGQFF.

The chain carries TRBV7-9 and TRBJ1-4; D perhaps matches TRBD1 (6 bases). The V end lost 0 bases, the J end lost 4 bases, and 9 bases lay between the germline ends. The CDR3 has 15 amino acids. CDR1 is SEHNR, CDR2 FQNEAQ, per germline (reference sequence). CDR3 protein: CASSLAGHYNEKLFF. Here the CDR3 DNA reads TGTGCCAGCAGCTTAGCGGGACACTATAATGAAAAACTGTTTTTT.

The rearrangement uses TRBV7-3 and TRBJ2-7; TRBD1 aligns across 8 bases. V was pared by 2 bases and J by 7 bases, with 4 bases of the junction left unmatched. The CDR3 has 13 amino acids. CDR1 and CDR2 (germline): SGHTA, FQGTGA. The CDR3 is CASSLQGAREQYF. DNA of the CDR3: TGTGCCAGCAGCTTACAGGGGGCGCGGGAGCAGTACTTC.

The chain recombines TRBV29-1 with TRBJ1-1; D is ambiguous. The V end lost 7 bases, the J end lost 1 base, and 10 bases lay between the germline ends. There are 12 residues in the CDR3. Germline assignment: CDR1 SQVTM and CDR2 ANQGSEA. The CDR3 DNA sequence: TGCAGCGCTCTGAAGCCGAACACTGAAGCTTTCTTT. Its translation: CSALKPNTEAFF.

V is TRBV5-6 and J is TRBJ2-3, with 9 bases identical to TRBD1. The ends lost 0 bases at V and 5 bases at J; junction bases unmatched: 7. There are 16 residues in the CDR3. The germline V gene has CDR1 SGHDT and CDR2 YYEEEE. CDR3 DNA sequence: TGTGCCAGCAGCTTGGGGGGGACAGGGCTAGGAGATACGCAGTATTTT. It encodes CASSLGGTGLGDTQYF.

This clonotype was seen only a few times. The chain joins TRBV12-5 to TRBJ1-2, with 7 bases that match TRBD1. Germline lookup yields CDR1 LGHNT and CDR2 FRNRAP. J was trimmed by 4 bases and V by 7 bases; bases with no gene match: 6. The CDR3 extends over 13 amino acids. The CDR3 spells CASALGQSYGYTF. The CDR3 DNA reads TGTGCTAGTGCCCTGGGACAGTCCTATGGCTACACCTTC.

The chain recombines TRBV2 with TRBJ2-7; TRBD2 is a possible D gene (5 bases). The germline CDR1 and CDR2 sequences are SNHLY and FYNNEI. Trimming cost V 6 bases and J 6 bases, with 18 bases left between them. The CDR3 has 14 residues. The CDR3: CASRLPEVRGEQYF. Written as DNA, the CDR3 is TGTGCCAGCAGGCTGCCCGAGGTCCGGGGCGAGCAGTACTTC.

This clonotype appeared a few times. The rearrangement joins TRBV28 to TRBJ2-7; perhaps D is TRBD1 or TRBD2 (6 bases each). Germline CDR1 and CDR2: MDHEN and SYDVKM. V gave up 4 bases and J gave up 3 bases, with 19 bases separating them. The CDR3 has 16 residues. CDR3 nucleotide sequence: TGTGCCAGCAGTTCCCCTCGGGGGACAAATTACTACGAGCAGTACTTC. This sequence encodes CASSSPRGTNYYEQYF.

V and J are TRBV7-2 and TRBJ2-5; TRBD2 aligns across 14 bases. CDR1 is SGHTA, CDR2 FQGNSA, per germline. This CDR3 comprises 16 residues. V lost 5 bases to trimming and J lost 2 bases; unmatched junction nucleotides: 4. DNA for the CDR3: TGTGCCAGCAGCCAGGGACTAGCGGGAGTACAAGAGACCCAGTACTTC. It encodes CASSQGLAGVQETQYF.

As regards this clonotype: Given a much more abundant clone one base away, this may be a read error. V is TRBV7-9 and J is TRBJ2-3; D is ambiguous. The CDR3 loop spans 14 amino acids. The germline gives CDR1 SEHNR, CDR2 FQNEAQ (reference sequence). This CDR3 reads CVSSLGPTTDTQYF. The CDR3 region has the DNA TGTGTCAGCAGCTTAGGGCCCACCACAGATACGCAGTATTTT.

The chain uses TRBV2 and TRBJ2-5, with 8 bases matching TRBD2. The CDR3 loop spans 13 amino acids. CDR1 SNHLY and CDR2 FYNNEI come from the germline V gene. With 5 bases clipped from V and 3 bases from J, the junction kept 2 bases outside the gene matches. The CDR3, as DNA: TGTGCCAGCAGTATGGGACTAGAAGAGACCCAGTACTTC. This translates into CASSMGLEETQYF.

This rearrangement joins TRBV29-1 to TRBJ2-7; possible D gene TRBD1, 5 bases. CDR3 size: 13 residues. Looked up from germline, CDR1 is SQVTM and CDR2 is ANQGSEA. Deletions cut 1 base from V and 0 bases from J, with 7 bases between. The CDR3: CSVEGQSSYEQYF. The CDR3 nucleotides are TGCAGCGTTGAAGGACAGAGCTCCTACGAGCAGTACTTC.

V gene TRBV10-2 combines with J gene TRBJ2-7; 7 positions match TRBD2. Germline V gene sequence: CDR1 WSHSY, CDR2 SAAADI. The CDR3 has 13 amino acids. V trimming: 4 bases; J trimming: 3 bases; junction bases outside the gene matches: 3. CDR3 in DNA: TGCGCCAGCAGTGTTGCTAGCGGCTACGAGCAGTACTTC. This translates into CASSVASGYEQYF.

This chain joins TRBV5-4 and TRBJ2-7, with D possibly being TRBD1 or TRBD2 (7 bases each). Germline values: CDR1 SGHNT, CDR2 YYREEE (reference sequence). The V end was cut by 4 bases, the J end by 2 bases, with 31 bases between. The CDR3 loop spans 20 amino acids. The CDR3 DNA reads TGTGCCAGCAGCGACCGGGACAGCTTCAATGGGGGGGGATATGCCTACGAGCAGTACTTC. Its protein is CASSDRDSFNGGGYAYEQYF.

The genes are TRBV5-1 and TRBJ2-5, with D uncertain. The CDR3 contains 13 residues. Trimming took 0 bases from V and 5 from J, leaving 8 bases between them. The germline CDR1 and CDR2 sequences are SGHRS and YFSETQ. This CDR3 is CASSLVGHETQYF. CDR3 nucleotide sequence: TGCGCCAGCAGCTTGGTAGGGCACGAGACCCAGTACTTC.

This sequence joins TRBV7-8 and TRBJ2-2; tentative D call: TRBD2 (6 bases). The CDR3 is 15 residues long. V was cut by 3 bases and J by 1 base, with 9 bases left in between. Germline V gene sequence: CDR1 SGHVS, CDR2 FQNEAQ. DNA of the CDR3: TGTGCCAGCAGCTTTCGGCGGGGGAACACCGGGGAGCTGTTTTTT. It codes for CASSFRRGNTGELFF. The full variable domain, completed using reference TRBV7-8 and TRBJ2-2, is GAGVSQSPRYKVAKRGQDVALRCDPISGHVSLFWYQQALGQGPEFLTYFQNEAQLDKSGLPSDRFFAERPEGSVSTLKIQRTQQEDSAVYLCASSFRRGNTGELFFGEGSRLTVL.